A selection of T cell receptor beta chains follows, all from one sample in a study of cytomegalovirus exposure and HLA in healthy donors. Sequencing used immunoSEQ multiplex PCR; TCRdb keeps in-frame clones, though not all of them. The sample has 40,000 to 55,000 clones; about three quarters are singletons. Sequenced sample: PBMCs. Receptors originate from a man aged 18-30 years in good health and CMV-seronegative. Both conserved end residues are part of each CDR3. D genes are given only for firm matches. Not every row has a clone size; where given, it reads once, few, many or a size class.

v_call,clone_size,j_call,d_call,cdr3_nt,cdr3_aa
TRBV25-1,NA,TRBJ2-6,TRBD1,TGTGCCAGCCTAATAGACAGGGACAGGGGCTCCGGGGCCAACGTCCTGACTTTC,CASLIDRDRGSGANVLTF
TRBV28,NA,TRBJ1-2,NA,TGTGCCAGCAGTTTACAGGTGGGGGGCTATGGCTACACCTTC,CASSLQVGGYGYTF
TRBV6-1,few,TRBJ1-1,TRBD1,TGTGCCAGCAGGGACCGGGACAGGGCTGGGGGTGAAGCTTTCTTT,CASRDRDRAGGEAFF
TRBV29-1,NA,TRBJ2-2,NA,TGCAGCGTTGACTCCACCGGGGAGCTGTTTTTT,CSVDSTGELFF
TRBV5-1,NA,TRBJ2-7,NA,TGCGCCAGCAGCTTGGAGGTAGACACCTACGAGCAGTACTTC,CASSLEVDTYEQYF
TRBV2,NA,TRBJ2-7,NA,TGTGCCAGCAGTCCCCGGACTGAAATGTTCTCCGAGCAGTACTTC,CASSPRTEMFSEQYF
TRBV4-2,NA,TRBJ2-3,NA,TGTGCCAGCAGCCAAGAAAAGCTTCGCGGAGATACGCAGTATTTT,CASSQEKLRGDTQYF
TRBV18,NA,TRBJ1-4,NA,TGTGCCAGCTCACCCTCCTCCGGTCTCGGAGACGAAAAACTGTTTTTT,CASSPSSGLGDEKLFF
TRBV19,few,TRBJ1-1,TRBD1,TGTGCCAGTACCCCTCCGACAGGGGGAACTGAAGCTTTCTTT,CASTPPTGGTEAFF
TRBV7-2,NA,TRBJ1-1,TRBD1,TGTGCCAGCAGCTTAAGAACAGGGGGTCGAAGTACTGAAGCTTTCTTT,CASSLRTGGRSTEAFF
TRBV28,few,TRBJ1-1,NA,TGTGCCAGCATCGGGGGTTACACTGAAGCTTTCTTT,CASIGGYTEAFF
TRBV18,NA,TRBJ2-7,NA,TGTGCCAGCTCACCACCAACCAGGGTCTACGAGCAGTACTTC,CASSPPTRVYEQYF
TRBV18,NA,TRBJ2-1,TRBD2,TGTGCCAGCTCACCGCCCGGGGCTAGCGGGGCACAGCAGTTCTTC,CASSPPGASGAQQFF
TRBV2,NA,TRBJ1-2,TRBD1,TGTGCCAGCAGAGACGACAAGACAGGGTTTATTGGCTACACCTTC,CASRDDKTGFIGYTF
TRBV29-1,NA,TRBJ2-7,NA,TGCAGCGTTCTCTCCTACGAGCAGTACTTC,CSVLSYEQYF
TRBV10-1,NA,TRBJ2-5,NA,TGCGCCAGCAGTGAGGCAGGGCTTGGGGAGACCCAGTACTTC,CASSEAGLGETQYF
TRBV14,NA,TRBJ1-1,NA,TGTGCCAGCAGCCAAGCTTTGAGTCCGAACACTGAAGCTTTCTTT,CASSQALSPNTEAFF
TRBV29-1,NA,TRBJ2-2,TRBD2,TGCAGCGTTGAACGAGGACTAGCGGGACACACCGGGGAGCTGTTTTTT,CSVERGLAGHTGELFF
TRBV6-6,NA,TRBJ2-7,NA,TGTGCCAGCAGCCCCAGGACGGGGAGACAATACGAGCAGTACTTC,CASSPRTGRQYEQYF
TRBV6-5,NA,TRBJ1-1,NA,TGTGCCAGCAGTAACGGGGGACTCACTGAAGCTTTCTTT,CASSNGGLTEAFF
TRBV9,NA,TRBJ1-5,NA,TGTGCCAGCAGCCCAGAGGGGGGCAATCAGCCCCAGCATTTT,CASSPEGGNQPQHF
TRBV19,NA,TRBJ1-2,TRBD1,TGTGCCAGTACCCCGACAGGGGGTACCTATGGCTACACCTTC,CASTPTGGTYGYTF
TRBV4-2,NA,TRBJ1-1,NA,TGTGCCAGCAGCCAAGTCACCGGGACACCCGAAGCTTTCTTT,CASSQVTGTPEAFF
TRBV6-5,NA,TRBJ2-1,NA,TGTGCCAGCAGTGACTTTTTTCTAGGCCAGGAGCAGTTCTTC,CASSDFFLGQEQFF
TRBV6-6,NA,TRBJ2-3,NA,TGTGCCAGCAGTTACCTCCCAGAAAGCACAGATACGCAGTATTTT,CASSYLPESTDTQYF
TRBV29-1,NA,TRBJ2-1,NA,TGCAGCGGCTGCAGGGGTACCACGTACAATGAGCAGTTCTTC,CSGCRGTTYNEQFF
TRBV14,NA,TRBJ2-1,NA,TGTGCCAGCAGCCAGTTCATAACTGCGGACTCCTACAATGAGCAGTTCTTC,CASSQFITADSYNEQFF
TRBV5-1,NA,TRBJ1-5,NA,TGCGCCAGCAGCTGGGAGGGGGATCAGCCCCAGCATTTT,CASSWEGDQPQHF
TRBV2,few,TRBJ1-4,TRBD1,TGTGCCAGCGTAGAGGGGGCTGTGGAAAAACTGTTTTTT,CASVEGAVEKLFF
TRBV10-2,NA,TRBJ1-3,TRBD1,TGCGCCAGCAGCCGGACAGGGGGCGCCCTTGGAAACACCATATATTTT,CASSRTGGALGNTIYF
TRBV30,NA,TRBJ2-3,NA,TGTGCCTGGAGTGCGGTAAAGGGGAATATAGATACGCAGTATTTT,CAWSAVKGNIDTQYF
TRBV29-1,NA,TRBJ2-3,NA,TGCAGCGTTGAAGAGGAGGGAGGAGATACGCAGTATTTT,CSVEEEGGDTQYF
TRBV30,NA,TRBJ2-7,NA,TGTGCCTGGAGCCGAGGGGGAGTAGGGATCTACGAGCAGTACTTC,CAWSRGGVGIYEQYF
TRBV7-2,NA,TRBJ2-5,NA,TGTGCCAGCAGCTCCAAAGAGACCCAGTACTTC,CASSSKETQYF
TRBV20-1,few,TRBJ1-2,TRBD1,TGCAGTGCTGGGGGACAGTCCGGCTACACCTTC,CSAGGQSGYTF
TRBV6-1,NA,TRBJ2-7,TRBD2,TGTGCCAGCACCTCTAGCGGGAGCGTGGGGCAGTACTTC,CASTSSGSVGQYF
TRBV6-6,few,TRBJ1-4,TRBD1,TGTGCCAGCAGAACAGGGGGGACTAATGAAAAACTGTTTTTT,CASRTGGTNEKLFF
TRBV28,NA,TRBJ1-1,NA,TGTGCCAGCAGCCCCTCTGGAGTGGTCATCACTGAAGCTTTCTTT,CASSPSGVVITEAFF
TRBV4-2,NA,TRBJ1-5,TRBD1,TGTGCCAGCAGCCAAACAGGGGGCGCGAGCAATCAGCCCCAGCATTTT,CASSQTGGASNQPQHF
TRBV25-1,NA,TRBJ1-6,NA,TGTGCCAGCAGGCAACAGGGACCGGCTGGCTCACCCCTCCACTTT,CASRQQGPAGSPLHF
TRBV6-5,few,TRBJ2-1,NA,TGTGCCAGCAGTTTAAGCGGGCCCTACAATGAGCAGTTCTTC,CASSLSGPYNEQFF
TRBV2,NA,TRBJ2-1,NA,TGTGCCAGCAGCCCGATAGCCAATGAGCAGTTCTTC,CASSPIANEQFF
TRBV7-6,few,TRBJ1-4,TRBD1,TGTGCCAGCAGAGACAGGGGAGGAAGAACTGAAAAACTGTTTTTT,CASRDRGGRTEKLFF
TRBV28,few,TRBJ1-1,TRBD1,TGTGCCAGCACCATATTCACAGGGGACACTGAAGCTTTCTTT,CASTIFTGDTEAFF
TRBV29-1,NA,TRBJ2-2,TRBD1,TGCAGCGCCGATGGGACAGGGAGGAACACCGGGGAGCTGTTTTTT,CSADGTGRNTGELFF
TRBV2,NA,TRBJ2-5,TRBD2,TGTGCCAGCAGTGAAGGGGGGACTAGCGGACAAGAGACCCAGTACTTC,CASSEGGTSGQETQYF
TRBV5-4,few,TRBJ1-1,NA,TGTGCCAGCAGTAAGACAGGCGTCACTGAAGCTTTCTTT,CASSKTGVTEAFF
TRBV6-1,NA,TRBJ2-3,NA,TGTGCCAGCAGTGAGGGCGGGCTGCGCACAGATACGCAGTATTTT,CASSEGGLRTDTQYF
TRBV4-1,NA,TRBJ2-2,TRBD2,TGCGCCAGCAGCCAAGGGCGCCTAGCGGGCCTGAACACCGGGGAGCTGTTTTTT,CASSQGRLAGLNTGELFF
TRBV5-4,NA,TRBJ2-5,NA,TGTGCCAGCAGCCTCCTACCGGGATCCGAAGAGACCCAGTACTTC,CASSLLPGSEETQYF
TRBV30,NA,TRBJ2-7,TRBD2,TGTGCCTGGAGTACTTTAGTGCGGGGGTCCCGGGAGCAGTACTTC,CAWSTLVRGSREQYF
TRBV20-1,NA,TRBJ2-7,NA,TGCAGTGCTAGGGACAACGAGCAGTACTTC,CSARDNEQYF
TRBV27,NA,TRBJ2-3,TRBD2,TGTGCCAGCAGTTTATTAGCGGGAGGCCATCTGTATTTT,CASSLLAGGHLYF